This is a list of T cell receptor beta chains from one sample in a study of T cell responses to AZD1222 COVID-19 vaccine. Only in-frame clones appear in the TCRdb table, and some are missing; sequencing was by immunoSEQ multiplex PCR. The sample lists approximately 100,000 clones; over 75% were seen once. Sequencing was performed on peripheral blood, taken on day 0 of AZD1222 vaccination. These TCRs come from an adult in good health. CDR3s leave out the opening cysteine and the closing phenylalanine or tryptophan.

CDR3 protein	V gene	J gene
ASSPGQGGEKLF	TRBV18	TRBJ1-4
ATSGVGEAF	TRBV12-3/TRBV12-4	TRBJ1-1
AISELDPGTGNTIY	TRBV10-3	TRBJ1-3
ASSPPGQGQKLF	TRBV4-1	TRBJ1-4
ASSGYRGLDGEQF	TRBV9	TRBJ2-1
ASSLGLSPNQPQH	TRBV7-2	TRBJ1-5
ASSLGEGNQPQH	TRBV5-1	TRBJ1-5
ASSPEALSLYGYT	TRBV5-4	TRBJ1-2
SVETGSNQPQH	TRBV29-1	TRBJ1-5
ASSQGTGGFKNIQY	TRBV6-2/TRBV6-3	TRBJ2-4
ASSPDRPNTEAF	TRBV5-1	TRBJ1-1
ASSMTGSGANVLT	TRBV19	TRBJ2-6
ASSPRLGGNTGELF	TRBV11-2	TRBJ2-2
ASSPPLF	TRBV7-2	TRBJ2-1
ASSYSTGTGNTIY	TRBV6-5	TRBJ1-3
ASNSIQGSNQPQH	TRBV19	TRBJ1-5
ASSLRMGEAF	TRBV5-4	TRBJ1-1
ASSYDRGFQETQY	TRBV28	TRBJ2-5
ASSLTGANTGELF	TRBV27	TRBJ2-2
ASSLGGMDNQPQH	TRBV5-4	TRBJ1-5
ASTRTGALYEQY	TRBV6-6	TRBJ2-7
SVADRDPNQPQH	TRBV29-1	TRBJ1-5
ASRSSGAGNEKLF	TRBV28	TRBJ1-4
ASSQDWGASSEAF	TRBV7-2	TRBJ1-1
ASGLVPRAGGSNQPQH	TRBV12-5	TRBJ1-5
ATSGGDYGYT	TRBV15	TRBJ1-2
ASSFTAVSTTTQETQY	TRBV5-5	TRBJ2-5
ASSPGSVSNQPQH	TRBV18	TRBJ1-5
AISDSGRGYT	TRBV10-3	TRBJ1-2
ASSPGTIDEQF	TRBV27	TRBJ2-1
ATGRDSYNSPLH	TRBV6-5	TRBJ1-6